Sequencing of this T cell receptor beta chain was carried out in a study of identical twins. This clonotype occurred many times. V lost 5 bases, J lost 8 bases, and 13 bases lay in between. Germline V gene data show CDR1 as MNHEY and CDR2 as SVGEGT. This CDR3 contains 13 residues. One entry per CDR3 protein, called by TCRdb with MiXCR from the 5' RACE reads. The table shows roughly 240,000 distinct CDR3 sequences, with about 7.3% occurring only once. These records were also assigned to another study, of yellow fever vaccine responses in identical twins.

V is TRBV6-2 or TRBV6-3 and J is TRBJ2-1; D perhaps matches TRBD2 (6 bases). This TCR came from a woman aged 18-30 years in good health. Sequencing input: memory (CD45RO+) T cells sorted from blood. The CDR3 DNA is TGTGCCAGCAGTCTCCGGGGGTTTCATGAGCAGTTCTTC. Translating gives CASSLRGFHEQFF.